These 22 T cell receptor beta chains were all obtained from the same sample, sequenced in a study of blood T cells in healthy people across ages. Sample-barcoded 5' priming and a J-beta primer mix drove a second PCR of 7 to 11 cycles. MiXCR, run by TCRdb on the 5' RACE reads, gives a single entry per CDR3 protein. The sample has about 400,000 distinct CDR3 sequences, 45% to 60% seen once. The specimen sequenced was blood. These receptors originate from a man aged 60 to 75 in good health.

This chain uses TRBV6-5 with TRBJ2-2; 8 nucleotides match TRBD1. Germline CDR1 and CDR2: MNHEY and SVGAGI. The V gene end was trimmed by 6 bases and the J gene end by 9 bases; junction bases not matched to a gene: 12. The CDR3 length is 15 residues. The DNA for the CDR3 is TGTGCCAGCAGCCCAGACAGGGGCTCAACCTGGGAGCTGTTTTTT. It specifies CASSPDRGSTWELFF.

This chain connects TRBV20-1 to TRBJ2-4, with 7 bases identical to TRBD2. With the DNA end fitting TRBJ2-7 better, the J assignment may be wrong. CDR3 size: 13 residues. Per germline, CDR1 DFQATT and CDR2 SNEGSKA (reference sequence). The CDR3 bases are TGCAGTGCGCTAGGGGAGGGCACCTACGAGCAGTACTTC. Its translation: CSALGEGTYEQYF.

This rearrangement joins TRBV7-2 to TRBJ1-1; 8 bases are a match to TRBD1. Per the germline V gene, CDR1 is SGHTA and CDR2 is FQGNSA. The CDR3 loop spans 14 amino acids. With 5 bases clipped from V and 4 bases from J, the junction kept 6 bases outside the gene matches. The CDR3 DNA reads TGTGCCAGCAGCCCACAGGGGGTAGGCACTGAAGCTTTCTTT. Translated: CASSPQGVGTEAFF.

The V gene is TRBV6-2 or TRBV6-3, the J gene TRBJ2-1; TRBD2 matches 10 bases. The CDR3 spans 16 residues. The trim removed 2 bases at V and 9 bases at J, leaving 10 bases unmatched. CDR1 MNHEY and CDR2 SVGEGT come from the germline V gene. The CDR3 coding sequence is TGTGCCAGCAGTTACGCAGCGGGGGGGCCCGTCAGTGAGCAGTTCTTC. This encodes CASSYAAGGPVSEQFF.

This rearrangement joins TRBV29-1 to TRBJ2-3; D gene unclear. Germline values: CDR1 SQVTM, CDR2 ANQGSEA. This CDR3 is built from 13 residues. Trimming cost V 3 bases and J 4 bases, with 11 bases left between them. CDR3 protein: CSVDRQTSDTQYF. The CDR3 bases are TGCAGCGTTGATCGCCAGACCTCAGATACGCAGTATTTT.

V is TRBV6-1 and J is TRBJ2-1; 9 nucleotides align to TRBD2. Germline V gene sequence: CDR1 MNHNS, CDR2 SASEGT. The CDR3 contains 15 residues. After removal of 0 bases from V and 8 bases from J, the junction contained 5 bases not matched to a gene. The CDR3 loop is CASSEASGGSYEQFF. As DNA, the CDR3 is TGTGCCAGCAGTGAAGCGAGCGGGGGGAGCTATGAGCAGTTCTTC.

V usage is TRBV29-1 and J usage is TRBJ2-1, with 8 positions matching TRBD1. Near its end, the DNA agrees better with TRBJ2-7, so the J call may be wrong. The CDR3 is made up of 13 amino acids. The germline CDR1 and CDR2 sequences are SQVTM and ANQGSEA. The CDR3 loop is CSVDAGGYNEQYF. The DNA of the CDR3 is TGCAGCGTTGATGCAGGGGGCTACAATGAGCAGTACTTC.

J is TRBJ2-1 and V is TRBV10-3; 15 positions agree with TRBD2. The CDR3 extends over 18 amino acids. The V segment lost 6 bases and the J segment 3 bases; nucleotides outside the gene matches: 9. Germline CDR1 ENHRY, CDR2 SYGVKD. The CDR3 sequence is CAISKGLAGGRGYNEQFF. The DNA of the CDR3 is TGTGCCATCAGCAAGGGACTAGCGGGAGGTAGGGGCTACAATGAGCAGTTCTTC.

This clonotype has only a few counts. The CDR3 bases are TGTGCCAGCAGCTTCTATCCCGCGGGGTCCTACGAGCAGTACTTC. Protein product: CASSFYPAGSYEQYF. The chain recombines TRBV7-2 with TRBJ2-7, with a weak D call TRBD2 (6 bases). Trimming pared 3 bases from V and 1 base from J, leaving 13 bases between. The CDR3 loop spans 15 amino acids. Looked up from germline, CDR1 is SGHTA and CDR2 is FQGNSA.

The J gene is TRBJ2-5, the V gene TRBV9, with 8 bases lining up with TRBD2. The J call may be incorrect, as the DNA end agrees better with TRBJ2-7. Germline assignment: CDR1 SGDLS and CDR2 YYNGEE. The CDR3 runs to 14 residues. The CDR3 DNA sequence: TGTGCCAGCAGCCCAACTAGCGGTCCCTACGAGCAGTACTTC. Protein product: CASSPTSGPYEQYF.

The V gene is TRBV20-1, the J gene TRBJ1-2, with D tentatively TRBD1 (6 bases). Germline CDR1 is DFQATT and CDR2 is SNEGSKA (reference sequence). V shed 5 bases and J shed 4 bases, with 11 bases lying between them. The CDR3 sequence is 12 residues long. The CDR3 region is CSADGQSYGYTF. The CDR3 DNA follows: TGCAGTGCTGACGGACAGAGCTATGGCTACACCTTC.

The table lists this clonotype with a few counts. This rearrangement joins TRBV20-1 to TRBJ2-4, with 13 bases aligning to TRBD2. Germline V CDR1 and CDR2: DFQATT, SNEGSKA (reference sequence). This CDR3 comprises 19 residues. V trimming: 1 base; J trimming: 0 bases; junction bases outside the gene matches: 9. The CDR3 nucleotides read TGCAGTGCTAGAGCGCCGGGACTAGCGGGGATAGTAGCCAAAAACATTCAGTACTTC. Translating gives CSARAPGLAGIVAKNIQYF.

V usage is TRBV7-8 and J usage is TRBJ2-3; D gene uncertain. The ends were cut back, 1 base at V and 5 bases at J, with 13 bases in the middle. This CDR3 comprises 15 residues. CDR1 SGHVS and CDR2 FQNEAQ come from the germline V gene. The CDR3 loop reads CASSLGGGVRDTQYF. The CDR3 DNA sequence: TGTGCCAGCAGCTTAGGCGGTGGGGTTAGAGATACGCAGTATTTT.

This chain uses TRBV3-1 with TRBJ1-2; TRBD1 agrees at 7 bases. Trimming removed 4 bases from V and 5 bases from J; junction bases left unmatched: 10. The length of the CDR3 is 15 residues. Germline V gives CDR1 LGHDT, CDR2 YNNKEL (reference sequence). CDR3 coding DNA: TGTGCCAGCAGCCTCGCGGGACAGCTGGCGTATGGCTACACCTTC. It specifies CASSLAGQLAYGYTF.

V usage is TRBV3-1 and J usage is TRBJ1-1; D call uncertain. The CDR3 covers 13 residues. V was clipped by 7 bases and J by 7 bases, with 16 bases between them. CDR1 is LGHDT, CDR2 YNNKEL, per germline (reference sequence). CDR3 in DNA: TGTGCCAGCACCGGATGGGAGGCGAATGAAGCTTTCTTT. Translated: CASTGWEANEAFF.

For the CDR3, the DNA is TGCGCCAGCAGCTTTACTAGCGGGAGTTCGAATGAGCAGTACTTC. Protein: CASSFTSGSSNEQYF. J is TRBJ2-4 and V is TRBV5-1; 11 nucleotides agree with TRBD2. CDR1 SGHRS and CDR2 YFSETQ come from the germline V gene. The CDR3 totals 15 residues. Trimming at V came to 2 bases and at J to 13 bases, leaving 11 bases not matched to a gene.

This clonotype was seen only a few times. This chain uses TRBV28 with TRBJ2-7, with D unresolved. V was shortened by 6 bases and J by 0 bases, with 6 bases between the two germline ends. The CDR3 length is 12 residues. The germline V gene encodes CDR1 MDHEN and CDR2 SYDVKM. The CDR3 loop reads CASRTVSYEQYF. In DNA form, the CDR3 reads TGTGCCAGCAGAACCGTCTCCTACGAGCAGTACTTC.

CDR3 sequence: CASRTRTGDNSPLHF. The CDR3, as DNA: TGTGCCAGCAGAACTCGGACAGGGGATAATTCACCCCTCCACTTT. The chain has TRBV12-3 or TRBV12-4 and TRBJ1-6, with 9 bases fitting TRBD1. The length of the CDR3 is 15 residues. V dropped 6 bases and J dropped 5; count of bases not matched to a gene: 5.

The chain joins TRBV7-9 to TRBJ2-3; TRBD2 aligns across 8 bases. Germline V lookup: CDR1 SEHNR, CDR2 FQNEAQ (reference sequence). The CDR3 covers 16 residues. V gave up 6 bases and J gave up 2 bases; unmatched junction bases: 10. CDR3 loop: CASRTPAGALTDTQYF. CDR3 in DNA: TGTGCCAGCAGGACTCCAGCGGGAGCGCTCACAGATACGCAGTATTTT.

Ten or more counts support this clonotype. This chain links TRBV20-1 with TRBJ2-1; D is tentatively TRBD1 or TRBD2 (5 bases each). CDR1 DFQATT and CDR2 SNEGSKA come from the germline V gene (reference sequence). CDR3 length equals 15 residues. Trimming took off 6 bases at V and 0 bases at J, with 15 bases between the two ends. The CDR3: CSALAGDSSYNEQFF. The CDR3 nucleotides are TGCAGTGCGCTCGCGGGCGACAGCTCCTACAATGAGCAGTTCTTC.

This clonotype was detected a few times. The rearrangement links TRBV10-3 to TRBJ2-1; TRBD2 matches at 8 bases. J was trimmed by 0 bases and V by 8 bases; bases with no gene match: 6. The germline CDR1 and CDR2 sequences are ENHRY and SYGVKD. The length of the CDR3 is 15 residues. CDR3: CAIGNGRVSYNEQFF. Written as DNA, the CDR3 is TGTGCCATCGGAAACGGGAGGGTCTCCTACAATGAGCAGTTCTTC.

This clonotype was observed a handful of times. The rearrangement joins TRBV28 to TRBJ2-5; D call uncertain. The CDR3 covers 11 residues. The V and J ends lost 8 bases and 3 bases respectively, with 7 bases between them. Germline CDR1 and CDR2: MDHEN and SYDVKM. CDR3 nucleotide sequence: TGTGCCAGCCGCCGGGAAGAGACCCAGTACTTC. This translates into CASRREETQYF.